One sample yielded the 16 T cell receptor beta chains listed below, sequenced in a study of T cells in Graves' hyperthyroidism and ophthalmopathy (dated by TCRdb to about 2019). Receptor libraries were prepared by multiplex PCR. Sequencing relied on an Illumina HiSeq 2000. TCR beta CDR3 regions were amplified from RNA transcripts. A first-round RT-PCR of the TCR CDR3 used the HTBI primer set with the Qiagen OneStep RT-PCR kit. TCRdb's own reprocessing of the public reads used fastp at Q25 and MiXCR and kept productive beta chains. Identical CDR3 protein sequences are pooled into one entry, listed with their most common genes and DNA. The sample includes about 420,000 distinct CDR3 sequences, with roughly an eighth observed a single time. The ten most abundant clones make up less than 6.5% of the sample. Sequencing was done on a sample of blood. Receptor source: a woman in her late teens or twenties with Graves' hyperthyroidism.

This clonotype occurred many times. The chain employs TRBV7-8 and TRBJ2-2; the D call may be TRBD1 or TRBD2 (6 bases each). In germline, CDR1 is SGHVS, CDR2 FQNEAQ. V was clipped by 5 bases and J by 7 bases, with 17 bases between them. This CDR3 is built from 15 residues. The CDR3 region has the DNA TGTGCCAGCAGCCCAGGGCAGGGGAGGAACGGGGAGCTGTTTTTT. It specifies CASSPGQGRNGELFF.

This clonotype was observed at least ten times. J is TRBJ2-5 and V is TRBV28, with 12 bases identical to TRBD2. The CDR3 extends over 16 amino acids. With 5 bases clipped from V and 5 bases from J, the junction kept 9 bases outside the gene matches. The germline V gene encodes CDR1 MDHEN and CDR2 SYDVKM. The CDR3 loop is CASSTRTSGIGETQYF. The CDR3, as DNA: TGTGCCAGCAGTACGCGGACTAGCGGGATCGGTGAGACCCAGTACTTC.

This CDR3 is CSARDFRRTDNTEAFF. DNA of the CDR3: TGCAGTGCTAGAGATTTTCGGCGGACAGATAACACTGAAGCTTTCTTT. This chain joins TRBV20-1 and TRBJ1-1; possibly TRBD1 for D (6 bases). Per germline, CDR1 DFQATT and CDR2 SNEGSKA (reference sequence). V gave up 0 bases and J gave up 2 bases, with 16 bases separating them. This CDR3 contains 16 residues.

This clonotype was counted ten times or more. This chain joins TRBV6-1 and TRBJ2-7; no definite D call. The germline gives CDR1 MNHNS, CDR2 SASEGT. Trimming took off 6 bases at V and 2 bases at J, with 11 bases between the two ends. This CDR3 comprises 13 residues. CDR3 region: CASRPHQAYEQYF. CDR3 coding DNA: TGTGCCAGCAGACCACACCAGGCCTACGAGCAGTACTTC.

This clonotype was seen a handful of times. V usage is TRBV28 and J usage is TRBJ1-4, with TRBD1 identical over 7 bases. CDR3 length: 17 residues. CDR1 is MDHEN, CDR2 SYDVKM, per germline. J lost 3 bases, V lost 2 bases, and 9 bases had no gene match. CDR3 amino acids: CASSLERRDSSNEKLFF. DNA of the CDR3: TGTGCCAGCAGTTTAGAGCGGCGGGACAGTTCTAATGAAAAACTGTTTTTT.

Many counts were recorded for this clonotype. V usage is TRBV20-1 and J usage is TRBJ2-5; weak D call: TRBD2 (5 bases). Germline V lookup: CDR1 DFQATT, CDR2 SNEGSKA (reference sequence). This CDR3 has 12 residues. V lost 6 bases, J lost 5 bases, and 13 bases lay in between. CDR3 coding DNA: TGCAGTGCCCCGGACTTGGGGGAGACCCAGTACTTC. It codes for CSAPDLGETQYF.

This clonotype was observed a few times. This chain connects TRBV7-6 to TRBJ2-4; 11 positions match TRBD2. Trimming removed 4 bases from V and 8 bases from J; junction bases left unmatched: 10. The CDR3 has 16 residues. Germline CDR1 reads SGHVS; CDR2 reads FNYEAQ. CDR3 DNA: TGTGCCAGCAGCTCTGGACTAGCGGGCCCCATGGACATTCAGTACTTC. Amino acids: CASSSGLAGPMDIQYF. The whole variable domain, filled in from reference TRBV7-6 and TRBJ2-4, reads GAGVSQSPRYKVTKRGQDVALRCDPISGHVSLYWYRQALGQGPEFLTYFNYEAQQDKSGLPNDRFSAERPEGSISTLTIQRTEQRDSAMYRCASSSGLAGPMDIQYFGAGTRLSVL.

As for this clonotype: This likely comes from a read error, as the CDR3 has no conserved phenylalanine or tryptophan at its end. The V call is TRBV11-3, the J call TRBJ2-1, with TRBD2 identical over 12 bases. The CDR3 length is 15 residues. V gave up 1 base and J gave up 9 bases; unmatched junction bases: 4. Per the germline V gene, CDR1 is SGHNT and CDR2 is YENEEA. In nucleotides, the CDR3 is TGTGCCAGCAGCTTAGCTAGCGGGAGGGCCGGTGAGCAGTTCCTC. Residues: CASSLASGRAGEQFL.

This clonotype came up many times. The chain carries TRBV6-1 and TRBJ1-1; no clear D. The CDR3 extends over 13 amino acids. CDR1 and CDR2 (germline): MNHNS, SASEGT. Trimming took 6 bases from V and 0 from J, leaving 8 bases between them. The CDR3 DNA follows: TGTGCCAGCAGACTGGGATTGAACACTGAAGCTTTCTTT. It translates to CASRLGLNTEAFF.

A single count supports this clonotype. A read error may be the cause here, since a much bigger clone is one base away. The CDR3 sequence is CASSFFAGGVAYEQYF. Here the CDR3 DNA reads TGTGCCAGCAGCTTCTTCGCGGGAGGTGTGGCCTACGAGCAGTACTTC. V gene TRBV7-2 combines with J gene TRBJ2-7, with TRBD2 matching over 8 bases. The V and J ends lost 3 bases and 2 bases, in that order; junction bases with no gene match: 9. Per the germline V gene, CDR1 is SGHTA and CDR2 is FQGNSA. This CDR3 is 16 amino acids long.

Worth noting for this clonotype: Since a much larger clone is just one base distant, this may be a read error. V gene TRBV5-1 combines with J gene TRBJ2-7; 7 nucleotides agree with TRBD1. The CDR3 has 16 residues. V lost 0 bases to trimming and J lost 7 bases; unmatched junction nucleotides: 13. CDR1 is SGHRS and CDR2 is YFSETQ in the germline V gene. CDR3 amino acids: CASSLGHRGSYNEQYF. Here the CDR3 DNA reads TGCGCCAGCAGCTTGGGTCACAGGGGCAGCTACAATGAGCAGTACTTC.

This clonotype showed up many times. The chain recombines TRBV11-2 with TRBJ2-5; 9 bases agree with TRBD1. Germline lookup yields CDR1 SGHAT and CDR2 FQNNGV. The CDR3 contains 15 residues. V shed 1 base, J shed 5 bases, and the junction held 5 bases outside the gene matches. The DNA of the CDR3 is TGTGCCAGCAGCTTAGGGACAGGGGATAGGGAGACCCAGTACTTC. It codes for CASSLGTGDRETQYF.

This clonotype was found many times. CDR3 sequence: CASSPDRSYEQYF. In DNA, the CDR3 is TGTGCCAGCAGCCCGGACCGTTCCTACGAGCAGTACTTC. The V call is TRBV11-2, the J call TRBJ2-7; D unclear. Germline lookup yields CDR1 SGHAT and CDR2 FQNNGV. V lost 5 bases to trimming and J lost 1 base, with 9 bases between them. The CDR3 runs 13 residues.

This clonotype was seen at least ten times. The chain has TRBV30 and TRBJ1-3; D gene unclear. The V gene's germline CDR1 is GTSNPN and CDR2 SVGIG (reference sequence). The CDR3 runs to 14 residues. Trimming stripped 0 bases from V and 1 base from J, with 7 bases between. The CDR3 region is CAWSVPNSGNTIYF. CDR3 sequence (DNA): TGTGCCTGGAGTGTACCGAATTCTGGAAACACCATATATTTT.

This clonotype was detected a few times. The chain has TRBV12-3 or TRBV12-4 and TRBJ2-3; 11 bases are a match to TRBD2. V was clipped by 5 bases and J by 5 bases; unmatched bases: 15. The CDR3 runs to 18 residues. CDR3 sequence: CASSRSGRARGVGDTQYF. The CDR3 DNA is TGTGCCAGCAGTCGTAGCGGGAGGGCCCGAGGGGTTGGAGATACGCAGTATTTT.

This clonotype was seen ten or more times. This chain links TRBV28 with TRBJ2-3; D not resolved. Germline CDR1 reads MDHEN; CDR2 reads SYDVKM. The CDR3 is made up of 15 amino acids. Trimming took off 10 bases at V and 2 bases at J, with 19 bases between the two ends. CDR3 sequence: CATTPDVLLTDTQYF. In DNA form, the CDR3 reads TGTGCCACCACTCCCGACGTACTCCTCACAGATACGCAGTATTTT. Based on the CDR3 plus reference TRBV28 and TRBJ2-3, the full variable domain is DVKVTQSSRYLVKRTGEKVFLECVQDMDHENMFWYRQDPGLGLRLIYFSYDVKMKEKGDIPEGYSVSREKKERFSLILESASTNQTSMYLCATTPDVLLTDTQYFGPGTRLTVL.